The clone carrying this TCR beta chain was picked up a small number of times. The sample comes from a study of molecular identifiers for immune sequencing clone quantification. TCRdb fed the PCR reads into MiXCR, producing one record per CDR3 protein. The sample has roughly 93,000 distinct CDR3 sequences, roughly 23% seen once. This clonotype was sampled from a human donor in good health. Some libraries in this study had Jurkat cell RNA spiked in. Material for sequencing was naive CD8+ T cells from blood, with Jurkat cell RNA spiked in. Subset meaning: FACS-sorted CD8+CD4-CCR7+CD45RA+ naive T cells.

DNA for the CDR3: TGTGCCAGCAGTTTCAGCACTGAAGCTTTCTTT. This gives the protein CASSFSTEAFF. The genes are TRBV6-2 or TRBV6-3 and TRBJ1-1; D gene ambiguous. The CDR3 contains 11 residues. CDR1 and CDR2 from the germline V gene are MNHEY and SVGEGT. Trimming shortened V by 4 bases and J by 4 bases, and 4 bases separated the two germline ends.